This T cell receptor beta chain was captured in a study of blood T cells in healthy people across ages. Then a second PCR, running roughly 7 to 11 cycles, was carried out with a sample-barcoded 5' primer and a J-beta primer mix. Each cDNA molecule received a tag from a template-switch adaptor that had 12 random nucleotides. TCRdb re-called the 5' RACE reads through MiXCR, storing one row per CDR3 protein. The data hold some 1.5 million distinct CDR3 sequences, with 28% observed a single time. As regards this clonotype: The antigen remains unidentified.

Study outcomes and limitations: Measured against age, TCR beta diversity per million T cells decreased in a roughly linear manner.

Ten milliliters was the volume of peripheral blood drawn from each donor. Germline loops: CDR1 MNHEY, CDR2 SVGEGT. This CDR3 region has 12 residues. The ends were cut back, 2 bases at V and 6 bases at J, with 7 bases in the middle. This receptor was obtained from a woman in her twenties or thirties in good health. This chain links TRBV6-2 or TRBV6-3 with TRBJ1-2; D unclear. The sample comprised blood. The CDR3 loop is CASSYGGHGYTF. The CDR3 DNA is TGTGCCAGCAGTTACGGCGGTCATGGCTACACCTTC.